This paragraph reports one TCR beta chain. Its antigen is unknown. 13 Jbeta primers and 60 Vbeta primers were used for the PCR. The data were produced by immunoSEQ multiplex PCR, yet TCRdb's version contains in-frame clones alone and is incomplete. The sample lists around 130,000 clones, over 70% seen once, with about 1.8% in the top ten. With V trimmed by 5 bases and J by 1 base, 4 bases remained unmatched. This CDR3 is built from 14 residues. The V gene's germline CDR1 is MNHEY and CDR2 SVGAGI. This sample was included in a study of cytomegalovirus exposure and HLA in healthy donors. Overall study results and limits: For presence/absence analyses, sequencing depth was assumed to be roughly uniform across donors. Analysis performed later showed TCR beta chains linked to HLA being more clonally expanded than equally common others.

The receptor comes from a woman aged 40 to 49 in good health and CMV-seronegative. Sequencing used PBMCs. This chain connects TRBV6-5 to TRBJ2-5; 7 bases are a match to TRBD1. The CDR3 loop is CASSETGVQETQYF. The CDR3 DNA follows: TGTGCCAGCAGTGAAACAGGGGTCCAAGAGACCCAGTACTTC.